One and the same sample provided the 17 T cell receptor beta chains below, sequenced in a study of Ad26.COV2.S vaccination and SARS-CoV-2 variants. Profiling relied on immunoSEQ multiplex PCR, and the TCRdb table lists in-frame clones only, not all of them. The data hold a few hundred thousand clones, with around 90% observed a single time. Treatment here: roughly 20 received Ad26.COV2.S at low or high dose, single or two shots; 5 received placebo; per-sample allocation not given. The investigators took samples on day 63 after the first vaccine or placebo injection. The sequencing here drew on peripheral blood, taken in a trial of Ad26.COV2.S vaccine versus placebo. These receptor sequences come from a person between 18 and 65 years old who received the Ad26.COV2.S COVID-19 vaccine or a placebo.

The rearrangement links TRBV18 to TRBJ2-3; tentative D call: TRBD1 (5 bases). This CDR3 is 15 amino acids long. The V gene's germline CDR1 is KGHSH and CDR2 LQKENI. Trimming shortened V by 2 bases and J by 2 bases, and 11 bases separated the two germline ends. In DNA, the CDR3 is TGTGCCAGCTCACCAGACCAGGGAACCACAGATACGCAGTATTTT. Its protein product is CASSPDQGTTDTQYF.

The V call is TRBV4-2, the J call TRBJ2-1; D remains unclear. Germline-derived CDR1 and CDR2 are LGHNA and YNFKEQ. Trimming shortened V by 4 bases and J by 6 bases, and 10 bases separated the two germline ends. The CDR3 covers 13 residues. This chain's CDR3 is CASSPDASNEQFF. The CDR3 bases are TGTGCCAGCAGCCCGGACGCGTCCAATGAGCAGTTCTTC.

This clone was seen a single time. The rearrangement links TRBV3-1 (or the pseudogene TRBV3-2) to TRBJ2-3, with D uncertain. V was clipped by 4 bases and J by 9 bases, with 20 bases between them. The germline V gene encodes CDR1 LGHDT and CDR2 YNNKEL (reference sequence). The CDR3 covers 15 residues. The chain's CDR3 is CASSPSVPPLGTQYF. The CDR3 nucleotides are TGTGCCAGCAGCCCGTCGGTGCCCCCTCTGGGAACGCAGTATTTT.

This clone was seen a single time. The chain carries TRBV7-8 and TRBJ2-2, with 8 nucleotides matching TRBD2. Trimming took 8 bases from V and 0 from J; bases not matched to a gene: 11. This CDR3 has 17 amino acids. Germline V gene data show CDR1 as SGHVS and CDR2 as FQNEAQ. CDR3 in DNA: TGTGCCAGCGAGCTCCGGGGGGGCCCTTCGAACACCGGGGAGCTGTTTTTT. It codes for CASELRGGPSNTGELFF.

V gene TRBV7-9 combines with J gene TRBJ2-3, with 8 nucleotides matching TRBD2. Germline-derived CDR1 and CDR2 are SEHNR and FQNEAQ (reference sequence). The length of the CDR3 is 14 residues. Losses at the gene ends were 2 bases for V and 6 bases for J; bases not matched to a gene: 4. CDR3 sequence reads: CASSLTGGADTQYF. For the CDR3, the DNA is TGTGCCAGCAGCTTAACGGGAGGGGCGGATACGCAGTATTTT.

This chain uses TRBV9 with TRBJ2-1; D ambiguous. The CDR3 contains 15 residues. Germline CDR1 is SGDLS and CDR2 is YYNGEE. V lost 0 bases, J lost 2 bases, and 9 bases lay in between. This chain's CDR3 is CASSVEGSAYNEQFF. The CDR3 DNA reads TGTGCCAGCAGCGTAGAAGGTTCGGCCTACAATGAGCAGTTCTTC.

The chain couples TRBV18 to TRBJ2-7; D ambiguous. The CDR3 is 16 residues long. CDR1 KGHSH and CDR2 LQKENI come from the germline V gene. Deletions cut 4 bases from V and 0 bases from J, with 16 bases between. The CDR3 loop reads CASSLFGSLSSYEQYV. In DNA, the CDR3 is TGTGCCAGCTCACTCTTTGGGTCCCTGAGCTCCTACGAGCAGTACGTC.

V and J are TRBV12-3 or TRBV12-4 and TRBJ1-1; D is undetermined. V was pared by 5 bases and J by 6 bases, with 13 bases between. This CDR3 has 13 residues. The DNA for the CDR3 is TGTGCCAGCAGTCTCGAGATGATCGCTGAAGCTTTCTTT. This codes for CASSLEMIAEAFF.

This sequence joins TRBV14 and TRBJ1-1; TRBD1 might be the D (5 bases). The CDR3 consists of 19 residues. Germline loops: CDR1 SGHDN, CDR2 FVKESK. Trimming left V 1 base short and J 5 bases short, with 26 bases between. Here the CDR3 DNA reads TGTGCCAGCAGCCAAGTGGATACTTCGGGGCTCGAAGGGGAAACTGAAGCTTTCTTT. Translation gives CASSQVDTSGLEGETEAFF.

The chain joins TRBV4-3 to TRBJ1-4, with a possible D match to TRBD1 (5 bases). V shed 4 bases and J shed 8 bases, with 14 bases lying between them. The germline gives CDR1 LGHNA, CDR2 YSLEER. The CDR3 extends over 14 amino acids. The CDR3 sequence: CASSRSGVGEKLFF. DNA for the CDR3: TGCGCCAGCAGCCGATCGGGGGTAGGGGAAAAACTGTTTTTT.

The rearrangement uses TRBV9 and TRBJ2-7; D not resolved. CDR3 length equals 14 residues. Germline CDR1 reads SGDLS; CDR2 reads YYNGEE. V was cut by 0 bases and J by 0 bases, with 7 bases left in between. CDR3 sequence: CASSVGKVSYEQYF. CDR3 DNA: TGTGCCAGCAGCGTAGGTAAGGTCTCCTACGAGCAGTACTTC.

This chain uses TRBV6-2 or TRBV6-3 with TRBJ2-7; D not certain. Germline V gene data show CDR1 as MNHEY and CDR2 as SVGEGT. V lost 0 bases and J 6 bases, leaving 3 bases between the germline ends. CDR3 length: 11 residues. The CDR3 spells CASSYSLEQYF. CDR3 in DNA: TGTGCCAGCAGTTACTCCCTCGAGCAGTACTTC.

V is TRBV4-1 and J is TRBJ1-2; D unclear. V was shortened by 7 bases and J by 0 bases, with 15 bases between the two germline ends. Germline V gene sequence: CDR1 MGHRA, CDR2 YSYEKL. The CDR3 sequence is 15 residues long. The CDR3 is CASTPRKSSNYGYTF. The DNA of the CDR3 is TGCGCCAGCACCCCCCGGAAGAGCTCTAACTATGGCTACACCTTC.

As for this clone: At the DNA level, this CDR3 is encoded by other sequences in the same sample as well. The chain carries TRBV18 and TRBJ1-2; D might be TRBD1 (5 bases). This CDR3 has 13 residues. CDR1 and CDR2 from the germline V gene are KGHSH and LQKENI. Trimming stripped 3 bases from V and 5 bases from J, with 10 bases between. This CDR3 is CASSPRDLYGYTF. The CDR3, as DNA: TGTGCCAGCTCACCTAGGGACCTATATGGCTACACCTTC.

The chain combines TRBV7-8 with TRBJ2-5, with 15 bases identical to TRBD2. Germline V lookup: CDR1 SGHVS, CDR2 FQNEAQ. J gave up 2 bases and V 11 bases, and 3 bases lay outside the gene matches. There are 14 residues in the CDR3. CDR3 in amino acids: CAGTSGGSQETQYF. The CDR3 region has the DNA TGTGCCGGGACTAGCGGGGGGTCTCAAGAGACCCAGTACTTC.

The chain has TRBV19 and TRBJ1-2; possible D gene TRBD1, 5 bases. The CDR3 sequence is 18 residues long. The germline V and J ends were trimmed by 0 bases and 3 bases, with 20 bases remaining between them. Per the germline V gene, CDR1 is LNHDA and CDR2 is SQIVND (reference sequence). The CDR3 nucleotides are TGTGCCAGTAGTATAGATGCACGGACACAGTCGATTTACTATGGCTACACCTTC. Its translation is CASSIDARTQSIYYGYTF.

The chain links TRBV6-2 or TRBV6-3 to TRBJ1-4; D remains ambiguous. There are 15 residues in the CDR3. Deletions cut 6 bases from V and 0 bases from J, with 11 bases between. Germline CDR1 reads MNHEY; CDR2 reads SVGEGT. For the CDR3, the DNA is TGTGCCAGCAGCCTCTTGAGGGCAACTAATGAAAAACTGTTTTTT. It is translated as CASSLLRATNEKLFF.